What follows describes a single T cell receptor (beta chain). As yet, its antigen is unknown. Germline V gene data show CDR1 as SGHDT and CDR2 as YYEEEE. The trim removed 4 bases at V and 5 bases at J, leaving 7 bases unmatched. The length of the CDR3 is 14 residues. With 60 Vbeta and 13 Jbeta primers, the PCR was carried out. Clones were read by immunoSEQ multiplex PCR, and TCRdb kept only the in-frame ones, dropping some. The table lists roughly 120,000 clones, about 78% of them singletons. The data were obtained in a study of cytomegalovirus exposure and HLA in healthy donors. Study-level results: Later genetic work tied a missense DCLRE1C variant to beta-chain V and J trimming. Through in vitro validation, a few CMV-associated chains were shown to be specific for CMV antigens. Only CMV serostatus was available as immune exposure information.

Sequencing used PBMCs. This clonotype originated in a woman aged 40 to 49 in good health and CMV-seropositive. V usage is TRBV5-6 and J usage is TRBJ2-7, with 9 bases fitting TRBD1. The CDR3 region is CASSGTGTTHEQYF. The CDR3 nucleotides read TGTGCCAGCAGCGGGACAGGGACAACCCACGAGCAGTACTTC.